The source of this T cell receptor (beta chain) is a study of metastatic and nonmetastatic thyroid tumors. The overall study: Thyroid patients, malignant and benign, had repertoires compared across blood and tumor or nodule tissue.

The CDR3 runs 16 residues. Germline V gene lookup returns CDR1 SGHAT and CDR2 FQNNGV. V shed 0 bases and J shed 3 bases, with 14 bases lying between them. No patient had received any treatment before thyroid surgery. With MiXCR, TCRdb reprocessed the PCR reads. In the table there are tens of thousands of clones, approximately 20% of which are singletons. This clone occurred many times. Sequencing was carried out using blood. The chain links TRBV11-2 to TRBJ1-2, with no clear D. This receptor was obtained from a female donor with papillary thyroid cancer or a benign thyroid nodule (not recorded which). Some clones in this sample may be carry-over from other donors' samples. The CDR3 region has the DNA TGTGCCAGCAGCTTAGAAGGGAGGATGACCCACTATGGCTACACCTTC. This gives the protein CASSLEGRMTHYGYTF.